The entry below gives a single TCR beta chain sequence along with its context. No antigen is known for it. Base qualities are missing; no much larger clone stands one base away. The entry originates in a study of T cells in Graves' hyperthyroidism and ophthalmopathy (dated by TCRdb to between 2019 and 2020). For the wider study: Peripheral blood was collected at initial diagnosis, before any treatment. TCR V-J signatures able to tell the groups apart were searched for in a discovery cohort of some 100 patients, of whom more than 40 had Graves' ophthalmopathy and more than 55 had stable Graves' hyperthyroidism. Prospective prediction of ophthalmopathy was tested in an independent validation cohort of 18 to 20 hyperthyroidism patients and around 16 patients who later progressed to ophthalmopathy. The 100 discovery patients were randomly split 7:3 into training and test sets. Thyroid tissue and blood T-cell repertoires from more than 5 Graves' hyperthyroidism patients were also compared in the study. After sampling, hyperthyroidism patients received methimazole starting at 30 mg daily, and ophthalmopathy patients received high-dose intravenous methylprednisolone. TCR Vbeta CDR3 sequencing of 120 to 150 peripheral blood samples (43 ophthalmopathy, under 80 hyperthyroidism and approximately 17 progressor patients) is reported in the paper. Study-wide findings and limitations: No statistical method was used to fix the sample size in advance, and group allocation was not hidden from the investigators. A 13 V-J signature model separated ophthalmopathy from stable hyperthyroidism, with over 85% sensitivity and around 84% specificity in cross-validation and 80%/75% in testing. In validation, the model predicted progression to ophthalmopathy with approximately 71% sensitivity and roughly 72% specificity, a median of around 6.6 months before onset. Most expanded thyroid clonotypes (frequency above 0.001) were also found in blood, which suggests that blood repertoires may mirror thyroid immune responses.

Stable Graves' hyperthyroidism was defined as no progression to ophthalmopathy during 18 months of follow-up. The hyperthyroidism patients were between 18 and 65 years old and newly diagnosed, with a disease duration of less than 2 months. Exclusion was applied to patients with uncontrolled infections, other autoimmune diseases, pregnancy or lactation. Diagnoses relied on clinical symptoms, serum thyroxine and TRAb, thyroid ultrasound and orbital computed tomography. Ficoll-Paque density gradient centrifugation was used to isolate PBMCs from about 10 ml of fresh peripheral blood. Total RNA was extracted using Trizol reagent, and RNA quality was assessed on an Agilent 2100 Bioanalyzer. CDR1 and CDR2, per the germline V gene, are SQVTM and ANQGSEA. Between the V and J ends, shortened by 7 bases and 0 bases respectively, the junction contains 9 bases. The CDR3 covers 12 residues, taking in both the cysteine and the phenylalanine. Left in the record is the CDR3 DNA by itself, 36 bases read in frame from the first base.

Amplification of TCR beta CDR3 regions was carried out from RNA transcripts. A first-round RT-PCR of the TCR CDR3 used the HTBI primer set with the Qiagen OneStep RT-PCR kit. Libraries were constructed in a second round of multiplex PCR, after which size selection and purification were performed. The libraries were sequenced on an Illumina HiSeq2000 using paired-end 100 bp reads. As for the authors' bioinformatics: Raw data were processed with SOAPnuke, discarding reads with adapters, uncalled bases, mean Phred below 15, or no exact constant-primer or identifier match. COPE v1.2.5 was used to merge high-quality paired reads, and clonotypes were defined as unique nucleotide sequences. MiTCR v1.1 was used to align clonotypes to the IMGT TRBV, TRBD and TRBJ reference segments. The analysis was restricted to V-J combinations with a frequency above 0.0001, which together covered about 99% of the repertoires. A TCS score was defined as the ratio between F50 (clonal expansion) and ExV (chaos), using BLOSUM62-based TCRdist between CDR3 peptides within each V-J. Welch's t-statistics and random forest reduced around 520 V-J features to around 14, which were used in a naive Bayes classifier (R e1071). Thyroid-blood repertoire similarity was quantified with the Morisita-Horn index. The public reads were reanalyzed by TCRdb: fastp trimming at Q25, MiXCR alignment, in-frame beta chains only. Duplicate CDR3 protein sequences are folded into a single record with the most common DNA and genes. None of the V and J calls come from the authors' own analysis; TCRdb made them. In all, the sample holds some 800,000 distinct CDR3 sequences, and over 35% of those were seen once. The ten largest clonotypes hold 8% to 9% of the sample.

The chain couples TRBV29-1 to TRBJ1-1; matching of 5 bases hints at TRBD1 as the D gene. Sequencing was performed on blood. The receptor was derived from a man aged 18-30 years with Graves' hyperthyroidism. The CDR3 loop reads CSAGPMNTEAFF. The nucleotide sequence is TGCAGCGCGGGACCTATGAACACTGAAGCTTTCTTT.